The present entry profiles one T cell receptor (beta chain) with its context. Original processing notes: Reference gene primer amplification gave nucleated cell count estimates. Using immunoSEQ multiplex PCR, the repertoire was profiled, and TCRdb retains in-frame clones only, with some absent. V and J calls and clone size come straight from that table; D and trimming were deduced from the DNA. The sample lists over 90,000 clones, less than 90% seen once, with more than 5.5% in the top ten. The record originates from a study of blood T cell repertoires in COVID-19. Study-wide background: COVID-19 samples, acute and convalescent, were from the United States, Italy and Spain. Nucleic acid was either cDNA or gDNA, and it came from T cells, B-cell-depleted T cells, or PBMCs.

The CDR3 consists of 13 residues. Germline CDR1 and CDR2: ENHRY and SYGVKD. With 8 bases clipped from V and 3 bases from J, the junction kept 3 bases outside the gene matches. The chain couples TRBV10-3 to TRBJ2-1, with 8 bases fitting TRBD2. Sequencing was done on a sample of peripheral blood. The sequence was obtained from a human donor in a cohort sampled during active COVID-19. Here the CDR3 reads CAIGSGNYNEQFF. CDR3 nucleotide sequence: TGTGCCATCGGTAGCGGGAACTACAATGAGCAGTTCTTC.